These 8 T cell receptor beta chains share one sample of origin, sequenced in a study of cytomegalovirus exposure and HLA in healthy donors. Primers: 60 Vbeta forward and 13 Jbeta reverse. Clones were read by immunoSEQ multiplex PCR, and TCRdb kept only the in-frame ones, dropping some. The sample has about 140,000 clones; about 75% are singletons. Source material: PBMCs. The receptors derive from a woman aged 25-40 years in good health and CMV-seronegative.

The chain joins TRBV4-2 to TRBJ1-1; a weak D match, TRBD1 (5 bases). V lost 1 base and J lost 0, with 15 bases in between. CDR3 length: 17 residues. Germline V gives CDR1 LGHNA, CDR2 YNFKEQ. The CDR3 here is CASSQVTPGLMNTEAFF. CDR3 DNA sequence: TGTGCCAGCAGCCAAGTAACCCCGGGACTAATGAACACTGAAGCTTTCTTT.

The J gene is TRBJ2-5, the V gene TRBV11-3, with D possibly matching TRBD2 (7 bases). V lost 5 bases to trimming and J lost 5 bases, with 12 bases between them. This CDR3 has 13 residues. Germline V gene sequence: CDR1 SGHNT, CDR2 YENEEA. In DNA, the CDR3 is TGTGCCAGCAGCGGGGGGGCGTGGGAGACCCAGTACTTC. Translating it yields CASSGGAWETQYF.

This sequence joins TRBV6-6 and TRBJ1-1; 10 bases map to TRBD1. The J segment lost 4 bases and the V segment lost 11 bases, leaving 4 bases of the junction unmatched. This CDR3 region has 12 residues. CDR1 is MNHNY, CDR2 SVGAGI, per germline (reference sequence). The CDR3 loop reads CAGGTGATEAFF. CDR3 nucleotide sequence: TGTGCCGGGGGGACAGGGGCCACTGAAGCTTTCTTT.

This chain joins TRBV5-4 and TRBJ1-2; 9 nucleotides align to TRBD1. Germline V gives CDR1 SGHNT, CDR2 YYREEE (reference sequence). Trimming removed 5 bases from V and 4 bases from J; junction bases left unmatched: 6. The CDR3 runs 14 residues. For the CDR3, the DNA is TGTGCCAGCAGATCCGGGACAGGGCCCTATGGCTACACCTTC. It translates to CASRSGTGPYGYTF.

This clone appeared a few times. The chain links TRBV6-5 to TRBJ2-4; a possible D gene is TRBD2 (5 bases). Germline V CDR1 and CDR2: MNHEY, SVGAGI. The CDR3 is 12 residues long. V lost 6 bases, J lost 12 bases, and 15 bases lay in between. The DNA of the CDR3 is TGTGCCAGCAGCCTACGGGATGGTCGTCAGTACTTC. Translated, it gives CASSLRDGRQYF.

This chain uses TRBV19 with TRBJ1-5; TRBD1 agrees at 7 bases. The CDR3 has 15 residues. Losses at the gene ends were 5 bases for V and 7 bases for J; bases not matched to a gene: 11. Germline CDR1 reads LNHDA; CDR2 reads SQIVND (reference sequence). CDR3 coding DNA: TGTGCCAGTAGTCTGAGAGGGGGCTTCAGACAGCCCCAGCATTTT. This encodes CASSLRGGFRQPQHF. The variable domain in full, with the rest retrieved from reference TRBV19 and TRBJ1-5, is DGGITQSPKYLFRKEGQNVTLSCEQNLNHDAMYWYRQDPGQGLRLIYYSQIVNDFQKGDIAEGYSVSREKKESFPLTVTSAQKNPTAFYLCASSLRGGFRQPQHFGDGTRLSIL.

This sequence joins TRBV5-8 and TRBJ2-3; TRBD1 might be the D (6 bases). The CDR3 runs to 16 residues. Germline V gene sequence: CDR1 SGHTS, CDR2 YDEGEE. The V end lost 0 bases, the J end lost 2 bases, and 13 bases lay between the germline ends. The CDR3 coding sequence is TGTGCCAGCAGCTTGGCCGGGACAACCAACACAGATACGCAGTATTTT. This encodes CASSLAGTTNTDTQYF.

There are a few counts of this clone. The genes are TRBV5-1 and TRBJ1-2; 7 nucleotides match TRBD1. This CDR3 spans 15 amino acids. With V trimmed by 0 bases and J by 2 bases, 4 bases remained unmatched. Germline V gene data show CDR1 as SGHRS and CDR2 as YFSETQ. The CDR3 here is CASSLAGTENYGYTF. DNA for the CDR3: TGCGCCAGCAGCTTGGCCGGGACAGAGAACTATGGCTACACCTTC.